This TCR beta chain was sequenced for a study of CD8 T cells in Susac syndrome. An input of roughly 0.5 to 1 ug of RNA was subjected to reverse transcription using random hexamers. Amplification of TCR beta CDR3 across 54 Vbeta and 13 Jbeta was performed with immunoSEQ multiplex PCR. TCRdb redid the calling of the immunoSEQ multiplex PCR reads with MiXCR, one entry per CDR3 protein. The sample holds about 300,000 distinct CDR3 sequences, 70% to 90% seen once. The multiple sclerosis controls consisted of treatment-naive patients with relapsing-remitting disease, either stable or active. Isolation of CD8+ and CD4+ T cells was performed negatively, whereas enrichment of TEMRA cells was done by FACS. With V trimmed by 2 bases and J by 4 bases, 6 bases remained unmatched. The germline gives CDR1 SGHRS, CDR2 YFSETQ. The CDR3 extends over 15 amino acids.

The rearrangement joins TRBV5-1 to TRBJ2-5; 9 bases line up with TRBD2. This sequence originates from a human donor with multiple sclerosis. Material for sequencing was CD8+ T cells from PBMCs. The CDR3 region has the DNA TGCGCCAGCAGCTTAGCGGGGGGCCAACGAGAGACCCAGTACTTC. Residues: CASSLAGGQRETQYF.